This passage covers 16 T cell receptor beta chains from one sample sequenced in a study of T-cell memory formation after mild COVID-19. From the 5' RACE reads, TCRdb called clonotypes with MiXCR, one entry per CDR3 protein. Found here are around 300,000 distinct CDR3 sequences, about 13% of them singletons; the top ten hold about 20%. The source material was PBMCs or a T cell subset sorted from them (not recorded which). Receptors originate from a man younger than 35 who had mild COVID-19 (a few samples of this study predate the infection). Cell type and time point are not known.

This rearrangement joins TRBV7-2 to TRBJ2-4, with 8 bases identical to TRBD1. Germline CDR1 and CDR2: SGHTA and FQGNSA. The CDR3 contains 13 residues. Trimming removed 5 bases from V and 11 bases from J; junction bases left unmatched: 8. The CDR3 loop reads CASSTQQGVLQYF. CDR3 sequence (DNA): TGTGCCAGCAGCACCCAACAGGGGGTGCTTCAGTACTTC.

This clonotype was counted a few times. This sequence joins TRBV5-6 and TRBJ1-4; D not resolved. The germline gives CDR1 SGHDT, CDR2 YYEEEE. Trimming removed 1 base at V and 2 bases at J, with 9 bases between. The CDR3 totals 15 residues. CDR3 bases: TGTGCCAGCAGCTTGTTCGGGGAGACTAATGAAAAACTGTTTTTT. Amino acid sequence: CASSLFGETNEKLFF.

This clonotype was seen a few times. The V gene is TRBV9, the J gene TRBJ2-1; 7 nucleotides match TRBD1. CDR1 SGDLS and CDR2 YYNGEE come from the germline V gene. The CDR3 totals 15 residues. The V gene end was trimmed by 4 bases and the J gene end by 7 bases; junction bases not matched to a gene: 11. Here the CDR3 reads CASSPRDRDLNEQFF. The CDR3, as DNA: TGTGCCAGCAGCCCCCGGGACAGAGATCTGAATGAGCAGTTCTTC.

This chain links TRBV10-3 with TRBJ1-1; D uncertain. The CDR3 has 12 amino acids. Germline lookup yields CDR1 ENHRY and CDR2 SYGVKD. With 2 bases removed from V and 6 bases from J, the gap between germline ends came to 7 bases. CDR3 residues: CAISEGDAEAFF. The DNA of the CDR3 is TGTGCCATCAGTGAGGGGGATGCTGAAGCTTTCTTT.

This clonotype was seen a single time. Written as DNA, the CDR3 is TGTGCCAGCAAACCGGGACAGGGAAGTCAGCCCCAGCATTTT. It specifies CASKPGQGSQPQHF. The chain joins TRBV28 to TRBJ1-5, with 9 bases lining up with TRBD1. Germline trimming cut 7 bases from V and 6 bases from J; bases unmatched to any gene: 7. Germline-derived CDR1 and CDR2 are MDHEN and SYDVKM. CDR3 length equals 14 residues. Full variable domain (rest looked up from reference TRBV28 and TRBJ1-5): DVKVTQSSRYLVKRTGEKVFLECVQDMDHENMFWYRQDPGLGLRLIYFSYDVKMKEKGDIPEGYSVSREKKERFSLILESASTNQTSMYLCASKPGQGSQPQHFGDGTRLSIL.

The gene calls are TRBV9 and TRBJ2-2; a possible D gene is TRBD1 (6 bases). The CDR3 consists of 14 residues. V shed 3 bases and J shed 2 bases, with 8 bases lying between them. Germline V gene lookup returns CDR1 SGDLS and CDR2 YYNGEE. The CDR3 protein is CASSGQANTGELFF. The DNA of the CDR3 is TGTGCCAGCAGCGGACAGGCAAACACCGGGGAGCTGTTTTTT.

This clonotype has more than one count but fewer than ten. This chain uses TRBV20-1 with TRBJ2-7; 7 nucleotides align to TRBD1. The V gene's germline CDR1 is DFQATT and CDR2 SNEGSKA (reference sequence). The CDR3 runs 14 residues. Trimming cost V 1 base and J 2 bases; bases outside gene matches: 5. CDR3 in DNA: TGCAGTGCTAGAGGAGAGACAGGGCCCTACGAGCAGTACTTC. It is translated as CSARGETGPYEQYF.

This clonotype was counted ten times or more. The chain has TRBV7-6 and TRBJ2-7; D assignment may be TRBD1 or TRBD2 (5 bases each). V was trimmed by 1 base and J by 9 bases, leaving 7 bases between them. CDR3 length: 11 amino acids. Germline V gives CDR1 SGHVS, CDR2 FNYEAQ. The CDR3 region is CASSLGGPQYF. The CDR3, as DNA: TGTGCCAGCAGCTTAGGGGGACCGCAGTACTTC.

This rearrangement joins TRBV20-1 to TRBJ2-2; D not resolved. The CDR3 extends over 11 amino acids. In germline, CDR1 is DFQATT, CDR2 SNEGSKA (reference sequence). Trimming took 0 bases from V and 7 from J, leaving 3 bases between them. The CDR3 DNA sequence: TGCAGTGCTAGAGATGGCGGGGAGCTGTTTTTT. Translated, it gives CSARDGGELFF.

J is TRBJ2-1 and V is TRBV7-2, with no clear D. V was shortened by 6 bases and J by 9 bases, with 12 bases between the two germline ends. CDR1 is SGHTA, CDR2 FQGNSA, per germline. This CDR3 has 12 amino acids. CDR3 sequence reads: CASSRLGGEQFF. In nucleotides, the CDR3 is TGTGCCAGCAGTCGACTTGGCGGTGAGCAGTTCTTC.

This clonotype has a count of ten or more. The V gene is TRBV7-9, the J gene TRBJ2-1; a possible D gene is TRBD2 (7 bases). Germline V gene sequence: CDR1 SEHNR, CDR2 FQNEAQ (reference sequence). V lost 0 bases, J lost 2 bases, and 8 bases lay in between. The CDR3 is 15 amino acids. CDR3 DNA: TGTGCCAGCAGCTTAGCGGGGGGGCCCTACAATGAGCAGTTCTTC. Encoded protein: CASSLAGGPYNEQFF.

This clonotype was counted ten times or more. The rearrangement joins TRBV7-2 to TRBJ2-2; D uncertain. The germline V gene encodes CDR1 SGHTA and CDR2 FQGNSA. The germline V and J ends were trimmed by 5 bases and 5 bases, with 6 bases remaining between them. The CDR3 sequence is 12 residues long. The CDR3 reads CASSLRTGELFF. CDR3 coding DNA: TGTGCCAGCAGCCTGCGGACCGGGGAGCTGTTTTTT.

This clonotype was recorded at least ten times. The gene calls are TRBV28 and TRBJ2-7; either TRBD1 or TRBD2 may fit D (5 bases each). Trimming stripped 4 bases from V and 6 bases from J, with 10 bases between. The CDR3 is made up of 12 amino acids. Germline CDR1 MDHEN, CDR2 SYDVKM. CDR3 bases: TGTGCCAGCAGTTCCGGGGCCCGCGAGCAGTACGTC. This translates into CASSSGAREQYV.

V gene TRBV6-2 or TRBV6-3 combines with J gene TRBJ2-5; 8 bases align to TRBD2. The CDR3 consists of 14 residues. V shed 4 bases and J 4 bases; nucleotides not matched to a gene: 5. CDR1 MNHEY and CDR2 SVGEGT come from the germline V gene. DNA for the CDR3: TGTGCCAGCAGTTCGGGGGGGCGGGCAGAGACCCAGTACTTC. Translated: CASSSGGRAETQYF.

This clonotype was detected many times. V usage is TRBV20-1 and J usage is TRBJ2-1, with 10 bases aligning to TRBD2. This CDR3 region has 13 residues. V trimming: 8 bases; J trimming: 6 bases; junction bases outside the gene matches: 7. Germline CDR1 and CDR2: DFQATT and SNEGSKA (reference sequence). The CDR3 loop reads CSPLAGGFNEQFF. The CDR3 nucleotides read TGCAGTCCCTTAGCGGGGGGATTCAATGAGCAGTTCTTC.

The CDR3 nucleotides are TGTGCCACCAGAATCCAAGGGGGTCACGAGCAGTACGTC. Translated: CATRIQGGHEQYV. The V and J genes are TRBV15 and TRBJ2-7; TRBD1 is a possible D gene (6 bases). The CDR3 runs to 13 residues. The germline gives CDR1 LNHNV, CDR2 YYDKDF (reference sequence). V was shortened by 6 bases and J by 5 bases, with 14 bases between the two germline ends.